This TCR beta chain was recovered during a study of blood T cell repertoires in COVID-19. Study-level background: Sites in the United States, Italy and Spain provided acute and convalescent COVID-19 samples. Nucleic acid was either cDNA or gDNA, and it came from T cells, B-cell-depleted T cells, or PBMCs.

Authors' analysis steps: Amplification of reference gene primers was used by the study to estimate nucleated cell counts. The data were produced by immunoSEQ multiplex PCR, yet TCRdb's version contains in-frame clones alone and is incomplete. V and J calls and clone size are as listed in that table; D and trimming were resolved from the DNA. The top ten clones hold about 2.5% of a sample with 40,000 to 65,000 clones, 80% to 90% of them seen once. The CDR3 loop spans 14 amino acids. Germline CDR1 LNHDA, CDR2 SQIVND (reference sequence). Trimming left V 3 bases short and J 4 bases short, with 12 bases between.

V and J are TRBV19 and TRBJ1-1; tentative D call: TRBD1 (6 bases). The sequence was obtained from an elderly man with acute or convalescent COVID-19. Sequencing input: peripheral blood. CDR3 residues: CASSMIQGLTEAFF. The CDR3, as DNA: TGTGCCAGTAGTATGATACAGGGCCTCACTGAAGCTTTCTTT.